This TCR beta chain was observed in a study of T cell responses to AZD1222 COVID-19 vaccine. Study-level findings and limits: Clonal diversity was possibly underestimated, and the donors were mostly white British, with more females.

To note about this clone: The antigen remains unidentified.

Assay used: immunoSEQ multiplex PCR; TCRdb lists only in-frame clones, some missing. The sample has roughly 100,000 clones; about nine tenths are singletons. The germline V gene encodes CDR1 KGHSH and CDR2 LQKENI. Trimming left V 3 bases short and J 5 bases short, with 13 bases between. The CDR3 has 14 residues. The starting material was peripheral blood, obtained on day 0 of AZD1222 vaccination. This sequence joins TRBV18 and TRBJ1-1; D is unclear. The origin of this receptor is an adult in good health. CDR3 region: CASSPRRGDTEAFF. In DNA, the CDR3 is TGTGCCAGCTCACCTCGGCGTGGGGATACTGAAGCTTTCTTT. Drawing the rest from reference TRBV18 and TRBJ1-1, the complete variable domain is NAGVMQNPRHLVRRRGQEARLRCSPMKGHSHVYWYRQLPEEGLKFMVYLQKENIIDESGMPKERFSAEFPKEGPSILRIQQVVRGDSAAYFCASSPRRGDTEAFFGQGTRLTVV.